Presented here are 25 T cell receptor beta chains from one specimen sequenced in a study of blood T cells in healthy people across ages. Primed by a sample-barcoded 5' primer and a J-beta primer mix, a second PCR proceeded for 7 to 11 cycles. MiXCR was run by TCRdb on the 5' RACE reads, yielding one entry per CDR3 protein. The sample contains 1.2 million to 1.5 million distinct CDR3 sequences, approximately 59% of which appear only once. Sequences were obtained from blood. These receptors all stem from a man younger than 35 in good health.

The J gene is TRBJ2-1, the V gene TRBV20-1, with 7 bases aligning to TRBD2. The assigned J gene may be wrong: the sequence end matches TRBJ2-7 better. Germline loops: CDR1 DFQATT, CDR2 SNEGSKA (reference sequence). The CDR3 has 15 residues. The DNA for the CDR3 is TGCAGTGCTGCGCATTCTAGCGGTGCCTACAATGAGCAGTACTTC. It codes for CSAAHSSGAYNEQYF.

The rearrangement joins TRBV7-2 to TRBJ1-6; TRBD1 aligns across 9 bases. Germline V gives CDR1 SGHTA, CDR2 FQGNSA. The CDR3 covers 14 residues. The V and J ends lost 5 bases and 10 bases, in that order; junction bases with no gene match: 6. The chain's CDR3 is CASSAGQGTSPLHF. CDR3 DNA sequence: TGTGCCAGCAGCGCAGGACAGGGGACCTCACCCCTCCACTTT.

The chain combines TRBV27 with TRBJ2-2, with 8 nucleotides matching TRBD1. This CDR3 region has 14 residues. V was pared by 7 bases and J by 6 bases, with 7 bases of the junction left unmatched. CDR1 is MNHEY and CDR2 is SMNVEV in the germline V gene (reference sequence). The CDR3 is CASTWTGMAGELFF. CDR3 nucleotide sequence: TGTGCCAGCACATGGACAGGGATGGCCGGGGAGCTGTTTTTT.

This clonotype was detected only a few times. This chain connects TRBV4-2 to TRBJ2-1, with 8 bases identical to TRBD2. The CDR3 has 16 amino acids. The V segment lost 1 base and the J segment 7 bases; nucleotides outside the gene matches: 9. The V gene's germline CDR1 is LGHNA and CDR2 YNFKEQ. For the CDR3, the DNA is TGTGCCAGCAGCCAAGGTAGCGGGGATGGTAGGAATGAGCAGTTCTTC. Translating it yields CASSQGSGDGRNEQFF.

The chain has TRBV5-1 and TRBJ1-2; D call uncertain. V was cut by 0 bases and J by 1 base, with 10 bases left in between. The germline V gene has CDR1 SGHRS and CDR2 YFSETQ. The CDR3 sequence is 15 residues long. The CDR3 nucleotides are TGCGCCAGCAGCTTGGACAGTCTCAATAACTATGGCTACACCTTC. It is translated as CASSLDSLNNYGYTF.

This chain links TRBV29-1 with TRBJ1-2; TRBD1 matches 9 bases. V lost 6 bases to trimming and J lost 5 bases; unmatched junction nucleotides: 10. This CDR3 region has 14 residues. Germline CDR1 and CDR2: SQVTM and ANQGSEA. CDR3: CSVETGGFRYGYTF. In DNA form, the CDR3 reads TGCAGCGTGGAAACAGGGGGCTTTCGTTATGGCTACACCTTC. The full variable domain, its missing parts supplied by reference TRBV29-1 and TRBJ1-2, is SAVISQKPSRDICQRGTSLTIQCQVDSQVTMMFWYRQQPGQSLTLIATANQGSEATYESGFVIDKFPISRPNLTFSTLTVSNMSPEDSSIYLCSVETGGFRYGYTFGSGTRLTVV.

The chain links TRBV27 to TRBJ2-7, with a weak D call TRBD2 (6 bases). V dropped 6 bases and J dropped 0 bases, with 15 bases sitting between them. This CDR3 spans 15 amino acids. In germline, CDR1 is MNHEY, CDR2 SMNVEV (reference sequence). The CDR3, as DNA: TGTGCCAGCAGAAAACTAGCTGCTAGCTCCTACGAGCAGTACTTC. This sequence encodes CASRKLAASSYEQYF.

This clonotype has only a few counts. V and J are TRBV12-3 or TRBV12-4 and TRBJ2-2, with D perhaps given as TRBD1 or TRBD2 (5 bases each). This CDR3 has 15 residues. Deletions cut 0 bases from V and 5 bases from J, with 10 bases between. The CDR3, as DNA: TGTGCCAGCAGTTTAGCGCAGGGAGTTACCGGGGAGCTGTTTTTT. Protein sequence: CASSLAQGVTGELFF.

The genes are TRBV6-1 and TRBJ2-5; D unclear. The V and J ends lost 2 bases and 6 bases respectively, with 13 bases between them. Germline V gives CDR1 MNHNS, CDR2 SASEGT. This CDR3 spans 14 amino acids. The CDR3 bases are TGTGCCAGCAGTGAAAATAAAAGTCTAAAGACCCAGTACTTC. Its protein product is CASSENKSLKTQYF.

This clonotype was seen a single time. The chain joins TRBV20-1 to TRBJ1-1; TRBD1 matches at 10 bases. This CDR3 is 13 amino acids long. Germline V gene data show CDR1 as DFQATT and CDR2 as SNEGSKA (reference sequence). J lost 5 bases, V lost 6 bases, and 6 bases had no gene match. The CDR3 DNA is TGCAGTGCGTCCGGGACAGGGGTGACTGAAGCTTTCTTT. Encoded protein: CSASGTGVTEAFF.

This clonotype was observed a single time. This chain links TRBV2 with TRBJ2-7; perhaps TRBD1 as D (5 bases). Trimming shortened V by 6 bases and J by 4 bases, and 13 bases separated the two germline ends. Germline V gene data show CDR1 as SNHLY and CDR2 as FYNNEI. The CDR3 sequence is 13 residues long. In nucleotides, the CDR3 is TGTGCCAGCAGGGCGAGAAGGGGATACGAGCAGTACTTC. It yields the protein CASRARRGYEQYF.

This clonotype has only a few counts. This chain connects TRBV5-1 to TRBJ2-5; a weak D match, TRBD2 (5 bases). Germline loops: CDR1 SGHRS, CDR2 YFSETQ. V gave up 4 bases and J gave up 4 bases, with 11 bases separating them. This CDR3 has 13 amino acids. CDR3 bases: TGCGCCAGCAGCCCGGCGGGTGGAGAGACCCAGTACTTC. It encodes CASSPAGGETQYF.

This chain uses TRBV7-9 with TRBJ2-4; a possible D gene is TRBD1 (7 bases). Near its end, the DNA agrees better with TRBJ2-7, so the J call may be wrong. The CDR3 length is 16 residues. Germline V gene sequence: CDR1 SEHNR, CDR2 FQNEAQ (reference sequence). DNA of the CDR3: TGTGCCAGCAGCTTAGAATACCGGGACAGCGGGTCCGAGCAGTACTTC. Its protein is CASSLEYRDSGSEQYF.

This clonotype was seen a handful of times. V gene TRBV29-1 combines with J gene TRBJ1-1; D ambiguous. V was trimmed by 2 bases and J by 3 bases, leaving 4 bases between them. CDR3 length equals 11 residues. In germline, CDR1 is SQVTM, CDR2 ANQGSEA. The CDR3 DNA reads as TGCAGCGTTGAACAGGACACTGAAGCTTTCTTT. Its protein is CSVEQDTEAFF.

The chain has TRBV14 and TRBJ2-5, with 9 bases fitting TRBD2. CDR1 and CDR2 from the germline V gene are SGHDN and FVKESK. There are 17 residues in the CDR3. V lost 2 bases to trimming and J lost 3 bases; unmatched junction nucleotides: 10. In nucleotides, the CDR3 is TGTGCCAGCAGCCAAACCCGTAGCGGGGGCAAAAAAGAGACCCAGTACTTC. Translation: CASSQTRSGGKKETQYF.

This clonotype was counted a few times. The chain couples TRBV7-9 to TRBJ1-4; the D is unclear. V was trimmed by 2 bases and J by 7 bases, leaving 2 bases between them. Germline lookup yields CDR1 SEHNR and CDR2 FQNEAQ (reference sequence). The CDR3 loop spans 11 amino acids. This chain's CDR3 is CASSLTEKLFF. CDR3 nucleotide sequence: TGTGCCAGCAGCTTAACTGAAAAACTGTTTTTT. Variable domain in full (rest from reference TRBV7-9 and TRBJ1-4): DTGVSQNPRHKITKRGQNVTFRCDPISEHNRLYWYRQTLGQGPEFLTYFQNEAQLEKSRLLSDRFSAERPKGSFSTLEIQRTEQGDSAMYLCASSLTEKLFFGSGTQLSVL.

The rearrangement joins TRBV27 to TRBJ2-7; D possibly matches TRBD1 or TRBD2 (6 bases each). This CDR3 spans 15 amino acids. V gave up 5 bases and J gave up 5 bases, with 19 bases separating them. Germline V CDR1 and CDR2: MNHEY, SMNVEV (reference sequence). CDR3 coding DNA: TGTGCCAGCAGTGGGGGTGGAGGGCCAGGGGACGAGCAGTACTTC. This codes for CASSGGGGPGDEQYF.

The chain couples TRBV20-1 to TRBJ2-1, with 7 bases identical to TRBD2. V shed 3 bases and J 7 bases; nucleotides not matched to a gene: 9. CDR3 length: 14 amino acids. Per the germline V gene, CDR1 is DFQATT and CDR2 is SNEGSKA (reference sequence). The CDR3 bases are TGCAGTGCTAGGGTCGGACTAGTCTTTAATGAGCAGTTCTTC. Translated: CSARVGLVFNEQFF.

The chain uses TRBV20-1 and TRBJ2-7, with D perhaps being TRBD1 or TRBD2 (5 bases each). The length of the CDR3 is 17 residues. CDR1 and CDR2 (germline): DFQATT, SNEGSKA (reference sequence). Trimming took off 6 bases at V and 6 bases at J, with 30 bases between the two ends. The CDR3 spells CSAQRSNLASPGGEQYF. In DNA, the CDR3 is TGCAGTGCCCAACGCTCGAATCTAGCATCCCCTGGGGGCGAGCAGTACTTC.

The chain has TRBV3-1 and TRBJ1-1, with D possibly TRBD1 on 5 matching bases. CDR1 LGHDT and CDR2 YNNKEL come from the germline V gene (reference sequence). The CDR3 is 15 amino acids. The germline V and J ends were trimmed by 3 bases and 7 bases, with 18 bases remaining between them. CDR3 region: CASSHSRGGKGEAFF. The CDR3 nucleotides are TGTGCCAGCAGCCATTCCCGGGGGGGAAAAGGTGAAGCTTTCTTT.

The chain employs TRBV7-2 and TRBJ1-6; 8 bases match TRBD1. V gave up 0 bases and J gave up 3 bases; unmatched junction bases: 1. Germline CDR1 and CDR2: SGHTA and FQGNSA. The CDR3 is made up of 16 amino acids. The CDR3 nucleotides read TGTGCCAGCAGCTTAGCTGGGACAGGCTATAATTCACCCCTCCACTTT. It encodes CASSLAGTGYNSPLHF.

The chain uses TRBV7-6 and TRBJ2-3; 7 bases match TRBD2. The V and J ends lost 5 bases and 2 bases, in that order; junction bases with no gene match: 10. The CDR3 contains 16 residues. Germline assignment: CDR1 SGHVS and CDR2 FNYEAQ. The CDR3, as DNA: TGTGCCAGCAGCCCCCGAAGCGGGACGAACACAGATACGCAGTATTTT. Translated, it gives CASSPRSGTNTDTQYF.

The chain uses TRBV5-1 and TRBJ2-3; unclear D gene. Germline values: CDR1 SGHRS, CDR2 YFSETQ. This CDR3 region has 14 residues. The V end lost 2 bases, the J end lost 2 bases, and 9 bases lay between the germline ends. This CDR3 is CASSFQGYTDTQYF. The CDR3 nucleotides read TGCGCCAGCAGCTTCCAAGGCTACACAGATACGCAGTATTTT. The full variable domain, its missing parts supplied by reference TRBV5-1 and TRBJ2-3, is KAGVTQTPRYLIKTRGQQVTLSCSPISGHRSVSWYQQTPGQGLQFLFEYFSETQRNKGNFPGRFSGRQFSNSRSEMNVSTLELGDSALYLCASSFQGYTDTQYFGPGTRLTVL.

A note on this clonotype: The junction and the germline gene differ at one end; a read error may be behind it. The chain is built from TRBV15 and TRBJ2-1; D gene ambiguous. This CDR3 comprises 17 residues. Germline V lookup: CDR1 LNHNV, CDR2 YYDKDF (reference sequence). CDR3 region: CATSRDQVLRPYKERFF. In nucleotides, the CDR3 is TGTGCCACCAGCAGAGATCAGGTACTAAGGCCCTACAAGGAGCGGTTCTTC.

This clonotype appeared a few times. The genes are TRBV4-1 and TRBJ1-6; D not resolved. CDR1 MGHRA and CDR2 YSYEKL come from the germline V gene. V was cut by 0 bases and J by 0 bases, with 6 bases left in between. The CDR3 consists of 16 residues. CDR3 in DNA: TGCGCCAGCAGCCAAGATTACGGCTCCTATAATTCACCCCTCCACTTT. Encoded protein: CASSQDYGSYNSPLHF.